This TCR beta chain emerged from a study of regulatory T cells in long-lasting Graves disease. Study-level results: The small sample size may have reduced accuracy. Examination was confined to peripheral blood, excluding thyroid tissue.

As regards this clonotype: Its antigen is as yet unknown.

The TCR beta library used iRepertoire HTBI primers with Arm-PCR amplification of CDR3. TCRdb itself ran the multiplex PCR reads through MiXCR, one entry per CDR3 protein. The table includes approximately 250,000 distinct CDR3 sequences, roughly 18% detected once. Time point: newly diagnosed GD, antithyroid drugs for less than 3 months. PBMC RNA served as the TCR library source. Germline V CDR1 and CDR2: MNHEY, SVGAGI. V gave up 0 bases and J gave up 9 bases, with 15 bases separating them. This CDR3 is built from 15 residues. The source of this sequence is a female donor with Graves disease. The chain links TRBV6-5 to TRBJ1-5; D is possibly TRBD1 (5 bases). The sample here was peripheral blood mononuclear cells (PBMCs), taken at new diagnosis, from a patient treated with antithyroid drugs. This chain's CDR3 is CASSYSGQGIWPQHF. CDR3 nucleotide sequence: TGTGCCAGCAGTTACTCGGGCCAGGGTATATGGCCCCAGCATTTT.